This entry concerns a single TCR beta chain. Many counts were recorded for this clonotype. It has no known antigen specificity. No per-base quality is available; no much larger clone lies one base away. Little can be read into the size of this beta chain, an off-target read in a library designed for alpha chains. Reading the label with the study, this specimen's time point is: sample taken at primary tumor resection. Donors were around 69 patients with early-stage, untreated non-small cell lung cancer from the lung TRACERx cohort. Without any cell sorting, TCR sequencing was performed on whole RNA extracted either from tumor and nontumor lung tissue or from cryopreserved PBMC samples. Only patients with enough RNA available from two or more tumor regions were chosen for TCR sequencing. Tumor and adjacent nontumor lung specimens were reviewed by a lung pathologist before selection. Library creation used 5' RACE. TCRdb shows the sequencer as NextSeq 500. The TCR library protocol attached a unique molecular identifier to each TCR cDNA molecule to allow correction of PCR and sequencing errors. The paper's processing steps were these. Decombinator tools were used for TCR identification, UMI-based error correction and CDR3 extraction. Expanded TCRs were defined as those above a frequency of 2 per 1,000, corresponding to the top 1% of the tumor frequency distribution. Expanded tumor TCRs were classed as regional if statistically deemed absent (corrected P<0.05) from at least one tumor region, otherwise ubiquitous. Renyi diversity was calculated using the R vegan package after each repertoire was subsampled 100 times to 5,000 TCRs. CDR3 similarity networks were built from amino acid triplet string-kernel similarity, connecting CDR3s with pairwise similarity above 0.82. TCRdb reanalyzed the raw reads on its own, using fastp at Q25 for trimming and MiXCR for clone calling, and kept in-frame beta chains. Each CDR3 protein gets just one entry, which takes the most common genes and DNA from the rows behind it. TCRdb's processing, not the study's, gives the V and J calls here. The sample table contains nearly 10,000 distinct CDR3 sequences; only one count was recorded for 6% to 6.5% of them. The top ten hold roughly 9.1% of the sample.

This sample was taken from a study of spatial heterogeneity in lung cancer (dated by TCRdb to the late 2010s). The study in broad terms: More beta-chain than alpha-chain transcripts were consistently detected, likely reflecting higher beta-chain transcript abundance. In tumor regions, TCR transcript counts showed a strong correlation with a T cell transcriptional module score from matched bulk RNA-seq. In the raw uncorrected reads, each unique combination of TCR and UMI appeared more than ten times on average. In non-small cell lung cancer, the study quantitatively compared TCR alpha and beta repertoires across several tumor regions, matched nontumor lung, and blood. Nonsynonymous mutation counts, determined by whole-exome sequencing of tumor tissue, were related to TCR repertoire features. Both alpha and beta chains were TCR-sequenced in 200 to 250 tumor regions, under 70 matched nontumor lung samples and 55 to 60 PBMC samples obtained at surgery. Here is what the overall study found, with its caveats: The count of ubiquitous expanded TCRs correlated with the count of ubiquitous nonsynonymous mutations, and the count of regional expanded TCRs correlated with the count of regional nonsynonymous mutations. A correlation was observed between the number of expanded intratumoral alpha and beta TCRs and the tumor nonsynonymous mutation count. Confirming at a functional level the hypothesis that regional TCRs recognize regional mutations was considered to require additional single-cell paired TCR alpha and beta sequencing. Estimated TCR-seq coverage of tumor T cells was only around 7% for alpha chains and approximately 14% for beta chains.

The clonotype was recovered from a male donor with early-stage non-small cell lung cancer. The sequencing used lung tumor tissue, collected at surgery.

In nucleotide form, the sequence is TGCAGTGCTAGATACAATACGGGATTAGGCTACACCTTC. It translates to CSARYNTGLGYTF. The chain was built from TRBV20-1 and TRBJ1-2; no D gene is confidently identified. The germline V gene (reference sequence) supplies CDR1 DFQATT and CDR2 SNEGSKA. V is pared back by 2 bases and J by 8 bases, with 15 bases lying between the germline termini. The CDR3 has 13 amino acids, counting the end cysteine and phenylalanine. The kept DNA is CDR3 alone, 39 bases in frame from the first base.